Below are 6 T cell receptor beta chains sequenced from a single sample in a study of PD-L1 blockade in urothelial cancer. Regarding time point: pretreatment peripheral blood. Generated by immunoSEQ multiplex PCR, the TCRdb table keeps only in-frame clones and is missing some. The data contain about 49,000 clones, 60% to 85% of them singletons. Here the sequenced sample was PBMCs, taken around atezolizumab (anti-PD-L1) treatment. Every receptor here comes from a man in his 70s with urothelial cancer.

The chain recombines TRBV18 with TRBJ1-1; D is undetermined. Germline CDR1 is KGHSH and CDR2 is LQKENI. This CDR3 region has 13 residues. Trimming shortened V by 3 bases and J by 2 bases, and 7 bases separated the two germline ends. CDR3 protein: CASSPGSNTEAFF. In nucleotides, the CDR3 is TGTGCCAGCTCACCTGGGAGCAACACTGAAGCTTTCTTT.

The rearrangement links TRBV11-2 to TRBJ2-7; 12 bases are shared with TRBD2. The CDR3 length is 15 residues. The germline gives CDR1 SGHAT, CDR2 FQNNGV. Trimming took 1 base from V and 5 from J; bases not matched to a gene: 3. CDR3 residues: CASSLVLAGGHEQYF. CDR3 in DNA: TGTGCCAGCAGCTTAGTTCTAGCGGGAGGGCACGAGCAGTACTTC. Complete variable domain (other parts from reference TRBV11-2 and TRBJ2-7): EAGVAQSPRYKIIEKRQSVAFWCNPISGHATLYWYQQILGQGPKLLIQFQNNGVVDDSQLPKDRFSAERLKGVDSTLKIQPAKLEDSAVYLCASSLVLAGGHEQYFGPGTRLTVT.

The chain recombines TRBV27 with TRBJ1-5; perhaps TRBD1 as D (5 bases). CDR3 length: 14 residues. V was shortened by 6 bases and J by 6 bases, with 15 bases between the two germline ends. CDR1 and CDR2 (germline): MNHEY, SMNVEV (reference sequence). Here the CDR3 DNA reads TGTGCCAGCAGCCTAGTCGGGGGAGCTCAGCCCCAGCATTTT. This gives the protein CASSLVGGAQPQHF.

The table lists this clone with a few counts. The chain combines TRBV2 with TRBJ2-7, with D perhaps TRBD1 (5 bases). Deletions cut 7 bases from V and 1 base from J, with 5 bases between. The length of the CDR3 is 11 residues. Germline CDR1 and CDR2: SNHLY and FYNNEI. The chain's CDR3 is CASKGSYEQYF. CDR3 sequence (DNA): TGTGCCAGCAAGGGGTCCTACGAGCAGTACTTC.

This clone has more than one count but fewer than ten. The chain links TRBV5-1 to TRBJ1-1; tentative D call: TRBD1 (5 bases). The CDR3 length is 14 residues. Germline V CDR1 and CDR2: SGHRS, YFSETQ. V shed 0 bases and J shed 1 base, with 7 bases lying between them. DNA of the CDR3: TGCGCCAGCAGCTTGGGGGGCTCGAACACTGAAGCTTTCTTT. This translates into CASSLGGSNTEAFF.

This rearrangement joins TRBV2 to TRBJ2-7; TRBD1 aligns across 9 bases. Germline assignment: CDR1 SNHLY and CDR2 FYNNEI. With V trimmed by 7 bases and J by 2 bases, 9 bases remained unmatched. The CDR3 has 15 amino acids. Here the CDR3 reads CASITYGQGPYEQYF. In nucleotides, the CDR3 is TGTGCCAGCATTACATACGGACAGGGGCCCTACGAGCAGTACTTC.